Detailed here is one T cell receptor (beta chain). The source of the sample is a study of blood T cell repertoires in COVID-19. Overall study context: Sites in the United States, Italy and Spain provided acute and convalescent COVID-19 samples. In each case, the material was cDNA or gDNA derived from T cells, B-cell-depleted T cells, or PBMCs.

Between the trimmed V and J ends, which lost 3 bases and 10 bases, there was a span of 22 bases. The CDR3 covers 17 residues. Germline CDR1 is WSHSY and CDR2 is SAAADI. In the source study's methods: By means of reference gene primer amplification, nucleated cell counts were estimated. The table came from immunoSEQ multiplex PCR; TCRdb's copy has only in-frame clones and leaves some out. The DNA was the basis for D and trimming; V, J and clone size are from that table. The table includes some 290,000 clones, 86% detected once. The sequenced sample consisted of peripheral blood. The sequence came from a man younger than 35 with active or convalescent COVID-19. The J gene is TRBJ1-6, the V gene TRBV10-2; D remains unclear. The DNA of the CDR3 is TGCGCCAGCAGTGATTCGAGCGGGGTTCAGCATGGGTCACCCCTCCACTTT. Translating it yields CASSDSSGVQHGSPLHF.